This is a list of T cell receptor beta chains from one sample in a study of T cells in Graves' hyperthyroidism and ophthalmopathy. TCRdb analysed the multiplex PCR reads with MiXCR anew, one entry per CDR3 protein. The repertoire holds more than 600,000 distinct CDR3 sequences, with about a sixth as singletons. Sequenced material: blood. The receptors were gathered from a man between 18 and 29 years old with Graves' hyperthyroidism. CDR3s include the opening cysteine and the closing phenylalanine or tryptophan. The D gene is left open where the match is weak. Clone size is not always given. Where it is, it says once, few, many or a class for expanded clones.

j_call	d_call	clone_size	v_call	cdr3_nt	cdr3_aa
TRBJ2-7	.	many	TRBV18	TGTGCCAGCTCACCGGGAAGGCTAGACTACGAGCAGTACTTC	CASSPGRLDYEQYF
TRBJ1-2	.	.	TRBV29-1	TGCAGCGTCCAAGGACAGCGGGTGGCTCGTGGCTACACCTTC	CSVQGQRVARGYTF
TRBJ2-6	.	many	TRBV11-2	TGTGCCAGCGGACCCTCTGGGGCCAACGTCCTGACTTTC	CASGPSGANVLTF
TRBJ2-5	.	.	TRBV6-5	TGTGCCAGCAGTTACTCGAACCTGCAAGAGACCCAGTACTTC	CASSYSNLQETQYF
TRBJ2-3	.	once	TRBV20-1	TGCAGTGCCCTTCTGGGTTCAGATACGCAGTATTTT	CSALLGSDTQYF
TRBJ1-5	.	.	TRBV4-3	TGCGCCAGCAGCCAAGCACTATTTCAGGGCCACTATAGCAATCAGCCCCAGCATTTT	CASSQALFQGHYSNQPQHF
TRBJ1-1	TRBD1	.	TRBV7-2	TGTGCCAGCAGGGGACCCGGGACAGGGGATTCTGAAGCTTTCTTT	CASRGPGTGDSEAFF
TRBJ2-3	TRBD2	many	TRBV28	TGTGCCAGCAGCTTAGCGGGAGCATCAGATACGCAGTATTTT	CASSLAGASDTQYF
TRBJ2-7	.	few	TRBV12-3/TRBV12-4	TGTGCCAGCTCCCGTCAATACCCCTACGAGCAGTACTTC	CASSRQYPYEQYF
TRBJ2-7	TRBD2	few	TRBV20-1	TGCAGTGCATCCCGGACTAGCGGGGAGGCGCAGTACTTC	CSASRTSGEAQYF
TRBJ2-1	TRBD2	few	TRBV28	TGTGCCAGCAGTTTGCTAGCGGGAGAGGGGGAGCAGTTCTTC	CASSLLAGEGEQFF
TRBJ2-1	TRBD2	few	TRBV6-2/TRBV6-3	TGTGCCAGCAGTTACTCGACACTAGCGGATTACAATGAGCAGTTCTTC	CASSYSTLADYNEQFF
TRBJ1-2	TRBD1	.	TRBV20-1	TGCAGTGCTTACGAAATGGGGGACAGGGTAAATAGCTACACCTTC	CSAYEMGDRVNSYTF
TRBJ2-5	TRBD1	few	TRBV7-9	TGTGCCAGCAGAAGGACAGGGGCCCAAGAGACCCAGTACTTC	CASRRTGAQETQYF
TRBJ2-1	.	many	TRBV18	TGTGCCAACTCACCACAGGGCAGAGACACCTACAATGAGCAGTTCTTC	CANSPQGRDTYNEQFF
TRBJ2-1	TRBD1	few	TRBV7-9	TGTGCCAGCAGCTTAGAGGGGACAGCGAAATACAATGAGCAGTTCTTC	CASSLEGTAKYNEQFF
TRBJ2-5	TRBD1	many	TRBV30	TGTGCCTGGAGAGGACAGGGGATAGAGACCCAGTACTTC	CAWRGQGIETQYF
TRBJ2-1	.	.	TRBV7-3	TGTGCCAGCAGCTTAAATGGCGGCGGGCACTCCTACAATGAGCAGTTCTTC	CASSLNGGGHSYNEQFF
TRBJ2-5	.	.	TRBV2	TGTGCCAGCCTTACGGGGCAGGGAGGAGAGACCCAGTACTTC	CASLTGQGGETQYF
TRBJ2-3	.	.	TRBV9	TGTGCCAGCAGCGAAGACCCTAGCACAGATACGCAGTATTTT	CASSEDPSTDTQYF
TRBJ2-1	.	many	TRBV28	TGTGCCAGCACTCTTGGGACAAGGGGACACAATGAGCAGTTCTTC	CASTLGTRGHNEQFF
TRBJ2-1	.	.	TRBV30	TGTGCCTGGAGTAGCGGACCCCCCCATGAGCAGTTCTTC	CAWSSGPPHEQFF
TRBJ1-1	TRBD1	.	TRBV6-1	TGTGCCAGCAGGCTACGGCCGGGACAGAAAAGAGAGAACACTGAAGCTTTCTTT	CASRLRPGQKRENTEAFF
TRBJ2-5	TRBD1	few	TRBV7-9	TGTGCCAGCAGCCCCCGGACAGGGGGGCGCGGAGAGACCCAGTACTTC	CASSPRTGGRGETQYF
TRBJ2-3	.	many	TRBV12-3/TRBV12-4	TGTGCCAGCAGTCATATAACAGATACGCAGTATTTT	CASSHITDTQYF
TRBJ2-1	.	few	TRBV2	TGTGCCAGCAGGGGGACCAACAATGAGCAGTTCTTC	CASRGTNNEQFF
TRBJ2-7	.	many	TRBV20-1	TGCAGTGCCCGCCGGAGGTTAAGTTACGAGCAGTACTTC	CSARRRLSYEQYF
TRBJ1-4	TRBD1	many	TRBV2	TGTGCCAGCAGTTTACAGGGGGCGCAGGCTAATGAAAAACTGTTTTTT	CASSLQGAQANEKLFF
TRBJ2-1	TRBD2	.	TRBV20-1	TGCAGTGCTAAGATCCCTAGCGGGGGCCCTGAGCAGTTCTTC	CSAKIPSGGPEQFF
TRBJ2-1	TRBD2	.	TRBV30	TGTGCCTGGAGTGGGCTAGCGGGAGGGACGTACAATGAGCAGTTCTTC	CAWSGLAGGTYNEQFF
TRBJ2-2	.	few	TRBV7-9	TGTGCCAGCACCGTTTTGGGTGGTAACACCGGGGAGCTGTTTTTT	CASTVLGGNTGELFF
TRBJ2-5	TRBD2	few	TRBV30	TGTGCCTGGAGGACTAGCGGGAGAAGCGAGACCCAGTACTTC	CAWRTSGRSETQYF
TRBJ1-2	.	.	TRBV28	TGTGCCAGCACCCTCGCCGGGACAAGCTATGGCTACACCTTC	CASTLAGTSYGYTF
TRBJ1-5	.	few	TRBV6-2/TRBV6-3	TGTGCCAGCAGTAACCTCAGGGCTAGCTTAGAATATAGCAATCAGCCCCAGCATTTT	CASSNLRASLEYSNQPQHF
TRBJ1-5	TRBD1	many	TRBV11-3	TGTGCCAGCAGCTCCATCAGCCGGGACAGGGGTGGACAGCCCCAGCATTTT	CASSSISRDRGGQPQHF
TRBJ2-5	.	many	TRBV28	TGTGCCAGCAGTTTCGTTGGGGGGGCGGAGACCCAGTACTTC	CASSFVGGAETQYF
TRBJ2-3	.	.	TRBV19	TGTGCCAGTAGTATTTCCTCTTGGCGGGGCACTAGCACAGATACGCAGTATTTT	CASSISSWRGTSTDTQYF
TRBJ2-7	.	few	TRBV6-2/TRBV6-3	TGTGCCAGCAGGGTTATAGCGGAGAGCTCCTACGAGCAGTACTTC	CASRVIAESSYEQYF
TRBJ1-2	.	few	TRBV20-1	TGCAGTGCTAGAGTGGGGGAGTCCTATGGCTACACCTTC	CSARVGESYGYTF
TRBJ2-3	.	.	TRBV24-1	TGTGCCACCAGTGATTTGCGAGACCCTTCGAGCACAGATACGCAGTATTTT	CATSDLRDPSSTDTQYF
TRBJ1-1	.	many	TRBV6-2/TRBV6-3	TGTGCCAGCAGTTATCCCCGAGAGGAGCCTGAAGCTTTCTTT	CASSYPREEPEAFF
TRBJ1-5	.	.	TRBV19	TGTGCCAGTAGTAAGTTGGCCCAGGCGAGCAATCAGCCCCAGCATTTT	CASSKLAQASNQPQHF
TRBJ1-6	.	few	TRBV7-2	TGTGCCAGCAGCTCCCTACCGGGACGGTATAATTCACCCCTCCACTTT	CASSSLPGRYNSPLHF
TRBJ1-2	.	.	TRBV2	TGTGCCAGCACCCCGGCGTTCGGCGGAACCTATGGCTACACCTTC	CASTPAFGGTYGYTF
TRBJ1-4	TRBD1	.	TRBV29-1	TGCAGCGGTCGACAGGGGAGAAAACTGTTTTTT	CSGRQGRKLFF
TRBJ2-7	.	many	TRBV6-2/TRBV6-3	TGTGCCACCGGACCCAGCTCCTACGAGCAGTACTTC	CATGPSSYEQYF
TRBJ2-2	.	many	TRBV30	TGTGCCTGGAGACTGACAGGCGGCACCGGGGAGCTGTTTTTT	CAWRLTGGTGELFF
TRBJ2-1	.	.	TRBV20-1	TGCAGTGCTAGAGTTCCTTCTAGCGTACCCGAACGAGGGTACTACAATGAGCAGTTCTTC	CSARVPSSVPERGYYNEQFF